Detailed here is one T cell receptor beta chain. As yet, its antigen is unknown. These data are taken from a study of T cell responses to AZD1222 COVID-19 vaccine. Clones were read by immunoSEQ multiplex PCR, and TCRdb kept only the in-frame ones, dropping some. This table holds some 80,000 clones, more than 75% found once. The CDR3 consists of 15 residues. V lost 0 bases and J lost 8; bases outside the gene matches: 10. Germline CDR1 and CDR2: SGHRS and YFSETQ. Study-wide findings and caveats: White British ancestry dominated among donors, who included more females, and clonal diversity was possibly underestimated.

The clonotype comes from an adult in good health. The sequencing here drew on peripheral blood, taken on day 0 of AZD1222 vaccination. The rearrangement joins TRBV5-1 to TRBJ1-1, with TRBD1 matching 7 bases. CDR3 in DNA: TGCGCCAGCAGCTTGGCCAGGCAGGGGGATGGGGAAGCTTTCTTT. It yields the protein CASSLARQGDGEAFF.